Each of the 12 T cell receptor beta chains below was sequenced from the same sample in a study of cytomegalovirus exposure and HLA in healthy donors. The PCR ran on 60 Vbeta and 13 Jbeta primers. Some clones are missing from TCRdb's copy, which holds only in-frame ones; the method was immunoSEQ multiplex PCR. The top ten clones hold about 1.3% of a sample with about 150,000 clones, about 75% of them seen once. Sequencing was done on a sample of PBMCs. These TCRs come from a man between 18 and 35 years old in good health and CMV-seronegative.

The chain has TRBV11-2 and TRBJ1-1; D is undetermined. V shed 2 bases and J shed 4 bases, with 8 bases lying between them. This CDR3 comprises 13 residues. CDR1 is SGHAT, CDR2 FQNNGV, per germline. The CDR3 region is CASSLSGFTEAFF. In nucleotides, the CDR3 is TGTGCCAGCAGCTTATCGGGGTTCACTGAAGCTTTCTTT.

The chain links TRBV18 to TRBJ2-1, with 8 nucleotides matching TRBD1. The CDR3 has 14 residues. J was trimmed by 9 bases and V by 3 bases; bases with no gene match: 7. The germline CDR1 and CDR2 sequences are KGHSH and LQKENI. The CDR3 loop is CASSPGQEEAEQFF. CDR3 bases: TGTGCCAGCTCACCGGGACAGGAGGAGGCTGAGCAGTTCTTC.

J is TRBJ1-2 and V is TRBV29-1; D remains unclear. Deletions cut 0 bases from V and 5 bases from J, with 7 bases between. Germline V gene sequence: CDR1 SQVTM, CDR2 ANQGSEA. The CDR3 contains 12 residues. The CDR3 sequence: CSVEDLTYGYTF. CDR3 in DNA: TGCAGCGTTGAAGATCTCACTTATGGCTACACCTTC.

The chain is built from TRBV2 and TRBJ1-1; no firm D call. Germline loops: CDR1 SNHLY, CDR2 FYNNEI. The CDR3 is 15 residues long. Between the trimmed V and J ends, which lost 4 bases and 0 bases, there was a span of 12 bases. The CDR3 loop is CASSATRVMNTEAFF. CDR3 coding DNA: TGTGCCAGCAGTGCTACGAGGGTAATGAACACTGAAGCTTTCTTT.

This clone was seen just once. This chain joins TRBV27 and TRBJ1-2; 11 bases map to TRBD1. The germline V gene has CDR1 MNHEY and CDR2 SMNVEV (reference sequence). The ends lost 7 bases at V and 7 bases at J; junction bases unmatched: 5. This CDR3 region has 13 residues. The CDR3 protein is CASTRTGGSGYTF. CDR3 sequence (DNA): TGTGCCAGCACCAGGACAGGGGGCTCTGGCTACACCTTC.

This CDR3 is CASSLTGAYEQYF. DNA of the CDR3: TGCGCCAGCAGCTTGACCGGTGCCTACGAGCAGTACTTC. The chain has TRBV5-1 and TRBJ2-7; D is unresolved. Germline-derived CDR1 and CDR2 are SGHRS and YFSETQ. This CDR3 comprises 13 residues. The ends were cut back, 1 base at V and 2 bases at J, with 7 bases in the middle.

This clone appeared a few times. The chain is built from TRBV7-2 and TRBJ2-1; D unresolved. Trimming shortened V by 5 bases and J by 6 bases, and 14 bases separated the two germline ends. The germline V gene has CDR1 SGHTA and CDR2 FQGNSA. The CDR3 runs 14 residues. The CDR3 DNA is TGTGCCAGCAGCCCGCGGCCATCCACCAATGAGCAGTTCTTC. Translated: CASSPRPSTNEQFF.

DNA for the CDR3: TGTGCCAGTACCCCGGACTATACCGGGGAGCTGTTTTTT. Its translation: CASTPDYTGELFF. The V call is TRBV19, the J call TRBJ2-2, with D possibly TRBD2 on 6 matching bases. From germline, CDR1 is LNHDA and CDR2 SQIVND (reference sequence). With 7 bases removed from V and 5 bases from J, the gap between germline ends came to 11 bases. The CDR3 length is 13 residues.

The CDR3 loop reads CASSRQLGLGNTIYF. Written as DNA, the CDR3 is TGTGCCAGCAGCCGCCAACTGGGACTTGGAAACACCATATATTTT. V gene TRBV6-5 combines with J gene TRBJ1-3; tentative D call: TRBD1 (5 bases). Germline lookup yields CDR1 MNHEY and CDR2 SVGAGI. The CDR3 has 15 amino acids. Trimming shortened V by 6 bases and J by 3 bases, and 15 bases separated the two germline ends.

This chain links TRBV10-3 with TRBJ2-7; 7 nucleotides align to TRBD1. V lost 6 bases, J lost 5 bases, and 10 bases stayed unmatched. Germline CDR1 reads ENHRY; CDR2 reads SYGVKD. CDR3 length: 14 amino acids. CDR3 nucleotide sequence: TGTGCCATCAGCTCGACAGGGTCGGCTGACGAGCAGTACTTC. The encoded protein is CAISSTGSADEQYF.

The chain links TRBV7-2 to TRBJ1-4; possibly TRBD1 for D (5 bases). This CDR3 spans 15 amino acids. Trimming removed 5 bases at V and 4 bases at J, with 14 bases between. The V gene's germline CDR1 is SGHTA and CDR2 FQGNSA. CDR3 sequence: CASSPTEQGNEKLFF. The CDR3 nucleotides are TGTGCCAGCAGCCCTACAGAGCAGGGTAATGAAAAACTGTTTTTT.

The chain joins TRBV18 to TRBJ2-5; 8 bases map to TRBD1. The V gene's germline CDR1 is KGHSH and CDR2 LQKENI. The CDR3 consists of 16 residues. V was clipped by 0 bases and J by 1 base; unmatched bases: 4. This CDR3 is CASSPPSGGFQETQYF. The CDR3 DNA is TGTGCCAGCTCACCACCGTCAGGGGGCTTCCAAGAGACCCAGTACTTC.